One and the same sample provided the 14 T cell receptor beta chains below, sequenced in a study of blood T cells in healthy people across ages. Together with a sample-barcoded 5' primer, a J-beta primer mix was included in a second PCR lasting about 6 to 12 cycles. In TCRdb, the 5' RACE reads were re-called with MiXCR into one record per CDR3 protein. The sample consists of 1.5 million to 2 million distinct CDR3 sequences, roughly 32% of them appearing once. The sequenced sample was blood. The receptor set was obtained from a woman between 25 and 40 years old in good health.

The table lists this clonotype with a few counts. The genes are TRBV10-3 and TRBJ1-2, with a weak D call TRBD1 (6 bases). CDR3 length: 16 amino acids. Deletions cut 2 bases from V and 2 bases from J, with 15 bases between. Germline CDR1 is ENHRY and CDR2 is SYGVKD. The CDR3 sequence: CAISEARGGANYGYTF. CDR3 DNA: TGTGCCATCAGTGAGGCCAGAGGGGGGGCGAACTATGGCTACACCTTC.

In its sample, this clonotype was seen many times. The chain joins TRBV7-9 to TRBJ1-1, with D possibly being TRBD1 (5 bases). V shed 5 bases and J shed 0 bases, with 7 bases lying between them. This CDR3 has 13 amino acids. Germline values: CDR1 SEHNR, CDR2 FQNEAQ (reference sequence). The chain's CDR3 is CASSPTVNTEAFF. The CDR3 DNA follows: TGTGCCAGCAGCCCGACAGTGAACACTGAAGCTTTCTTT.

This clonotype was counted many times. The CDR3 loop reads CRQTGTVLTNGLSYEQYF. The CDR3 nucleotides read TGCAGACAAACCGGGACAGTGCTCACCAACGGGCTCTCCTACGAGCAGTACTTC. The chain is built from TRBV29-1 and TRBJ2-7; TRBD1 aligns across 7 bases. From germline, CDR1 is SQVTM and CDR2 ANQGSEA. The CDR3 is made up of 18 amino acids.

The chain joins TRBV5-1 to TRBJ2-1; no reliable D call. The length of the CDR3 is 15 residues. CDR1 SGHRS and CDR2 YFSETQ come from the germline V gene. Between the trimmed V and J ends, which lost 4 bases and 4 bases, there was a span of 15 bases. The DNA for the CDR3 is TGCGCCAGCAGCCCGGTCCAAAATGTATACAATGAGCAGTTCTTC. As protein: CASSPVQNVYNEQFF.

This clonotype was seen a handful of times. The rearrangement joins TRBV6-5 to TRBJ2-4, with 10 bases lining up with TRBD1. The J call may not be correct, given that the DNA end is closer to TRBJ2-7. Germline V lookup: CDR1 MNHEY, CDR2 SVGAGI. This CDR3 has 14 amino acids. CDR3 DNA sequence: TGTGCCAGCAGTCCCAGGTGGACAGGGGGCGAGCAGTACTTC. It codes for CASSPRWTGGEQYF.

The table lists this clonotype with a few counts. The chain is built from TRBV7-3 and TRBJ1-4; TRBD1 aligns across 7 bases. V shed 0 bases and J 5 bases; nucleotides not matched to a gene: 3. Germline-derived CDR1 and CDR2 are SGHTA and FQGTGA. The CDR3 has 15 amino acids. CDR3 sequence reads: CASSLTGTANEKLFF. Written as DNA, the CDR3 is TGTGCCAGCAGCTTAACCGGGACAGCGAATGAAAAACTGTTTTTT.

The V call is TRBV25-1, the J call TRBJ2-3; D is unclear. V was shortened by 3 bases and J by 0 bases, with 7 bases between the two germline ends. Germline loops: CDR1 MGHDK, CDR2 SYGVNS. The CDR3 sequence is 14 residues long. The chain's CDR3 is CASSETVSTDTQYF. The CDR3 coding sequence is TGTGCCAGCAGTGAGACGGTCAGCACAGATACGCAGTATTTT.

This clonotype was seen a handful of times. The chain's CDR3 is CSASSPGGNQPQHF. CDR3 nucleotides: TGCAGTGCTTCCTCCCCAGGGGGGAATCAGCCCCAGCATTTT. This chain joins TRBV20-1 and TRBJ1-5, with TRBD1 matching over 7 bases. Germline lookup yields CDR1 DFQATT and CDR2 SNEGSKA (reference sequence). Trimming removed 5 bases from V and 4 bases from J; junction bases left unmatched: 8. The CDR3 is made up of 14 amino acids.

The V call is TRBV28, the J call TRBJ1-4; perhaps TRBD1 as D (6 bases). CDR1 and CDR2 (germline): MDHEN, SYDVKM. Trimming removed 6 bases from V and 6 bases from J, with 17 bases in between. This CDR3 is built from 15 residues. For the CDR3, the DNA is TGTGCCAGCAGCCCTGGGGGGCAGGGAGATGAAAAACTGTTTTTT. It translates to CASSPGGQGDEKLFF.

This clonotype was picked up a small number of times. The chain links TRBV27 to TRBJ2-3; TRBD2 matches at 8 bases. Germline V gene data show CDR1 as MNHEY and CDR2 as SMNVEV (reference sequence). V dropped 7 bases and J dropped 6; count of bases not matched to a gene: 15. CDR3 length: 16 residues. CDR3 loop: CASNPWAGGESDTQYF. The CDR3 coding sequence is TGTGCCAGCAACCCCTGGGCGGGAGGAGAATCCGATACGCAGTATTTT.

This clonotype showed up just once. This chain uses TRBV5-1 with TRBJ2-3; 10 positions agree with TRBD1. The CDR3 has 15 amino acids. CDR1 SGHRS and CDR2 YFSETQ come from the germline V gene. The V and J ends lost 5 bases and 4 bases, in that order; junction bases with no gene match: 7. In nucleotides, the CDR3 is TGCGCCAGCAGTGACAGGGGGCGTATGCCAGATACGCAGTATTTT. As protein: CASSDRGRMPDTQYF.

This clonotype has a handful of counts. CDR3: CSAVGQGSNYGYTF. DNA of the CDR3: TGCAGTGCTGTTGGACAGGGGTCAAACTATGGCTACACCTTC. This rearrangement joins TRBV20-1 to TRBJ1-2, with 9 bases aligning to TRBD1. V shed 5 bases and J 2 bases; nucleotides not matched to a gene: 6. Germline loops: CDR1 DFQATT, CDR2 SNEGSKA (reference sequence). The CDR3 has 14 amino acids.

This clonotype appeared a few times. This sequence joins TRBV5-1 and TRBJ1-5; 7 positions agree with TRBD1. The V segment lost 5 bases and the J segment 5 bases; nucleotides outside the gene matches: 10. CDR1 and CDR2 from the germline V gene are SGHRS and YFSETQ. This CDR3 has 15 amino acids. The CDR3 DNA reads as TGCGCCAGCAGTCGTACGGGACAGAATTATCAGCCCCAGCATTTT. It translates to CASSRTGQNYQPQHF.

This chain uses TRBV3-1 with TRBJ2-1, with 8 bases aligning to TRBD2. Germline CDR1 reads LGHDT; CDR2 reads YNNKEL (reference sequence). There are 16 residues in the CDR3. V was clipped by 4 bases and J by 4 bases; unmatched bases: 9. Here the CDR3 DNA reads TGTGCCAGCAGCCGTGGACGGGAGGGCCCGTACAATGAGCAGTTCTTC. Translating it yields CASSRGREGPYNEQFF.